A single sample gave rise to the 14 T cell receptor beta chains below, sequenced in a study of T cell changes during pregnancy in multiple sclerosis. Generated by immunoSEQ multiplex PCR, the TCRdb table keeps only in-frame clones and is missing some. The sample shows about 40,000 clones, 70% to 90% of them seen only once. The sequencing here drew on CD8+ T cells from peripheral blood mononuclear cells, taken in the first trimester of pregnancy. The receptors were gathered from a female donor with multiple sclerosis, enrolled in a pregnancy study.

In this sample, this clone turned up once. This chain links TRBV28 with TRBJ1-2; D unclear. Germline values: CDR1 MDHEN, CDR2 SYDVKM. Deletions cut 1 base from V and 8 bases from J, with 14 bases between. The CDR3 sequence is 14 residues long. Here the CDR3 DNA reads TGTGCCAGCAGTTTATATGGTCGGGTCCCGGGCTACACCTTC. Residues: CASSLYGRVPGYTF.

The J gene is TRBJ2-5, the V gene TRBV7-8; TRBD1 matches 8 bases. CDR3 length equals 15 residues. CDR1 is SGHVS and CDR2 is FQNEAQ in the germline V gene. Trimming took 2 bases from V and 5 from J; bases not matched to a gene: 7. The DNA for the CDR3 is TGTGCCAGCAGCTTATTTCAGGGGGCCTTGGAGACCCAGTACTTC. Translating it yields CASSLFQGALETQYF.

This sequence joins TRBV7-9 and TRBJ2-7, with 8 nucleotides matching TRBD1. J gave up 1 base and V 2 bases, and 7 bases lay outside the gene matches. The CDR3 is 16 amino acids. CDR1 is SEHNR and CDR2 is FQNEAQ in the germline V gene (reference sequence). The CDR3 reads CASSLSPGGSSYEQYF. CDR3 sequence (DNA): TGTGCCAGCAGCTTATCTCCAGGGGGCAGTTCCTACGAGCAGTACTTC.

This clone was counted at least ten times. CDR3 in DNA: TGTGCCAGCAGTGGCCGGGGGGGCACAGATACGCAGTATTTT. Its translation: CASSGRGGTDTQYF. The chain has TRBV6-4 and TRBJ2-3, with 7 bases aligning to TRBD2. The CDR3 spans 14 residues. Losses at the gene ends were 4 bases for V and 1 base for J; bases not matched to a gene: 2. Germline-derived CDR1 and CDR2 are MRHNA and SNTAGT.

The CDR3 DNA sequence: TGTGCCAGTAGTATTCTGGACAGGGAAGGGGCCCAGTACTTC. This codes for CASSILDREGAQYF. The chain joins TRBV19 to TRBJ2-5; 8 bases are shared with TRBD1. The CDR3 extends over 14 amino acids. The junction had 9 bases not matched to a gene; V was cut back by 3 bases and J by 9 bases. CDR1 is LNHDA, CDR2 SQIVND, per germline (reference sequence).

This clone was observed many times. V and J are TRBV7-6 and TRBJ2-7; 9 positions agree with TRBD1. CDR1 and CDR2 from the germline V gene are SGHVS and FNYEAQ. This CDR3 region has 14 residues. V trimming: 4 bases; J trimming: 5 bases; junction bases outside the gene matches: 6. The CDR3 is CASSSRDREDEQYF. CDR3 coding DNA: TGTGCCAGCAGCTCCCGGGACAGGGAGGACGAGCAGTACTTC.

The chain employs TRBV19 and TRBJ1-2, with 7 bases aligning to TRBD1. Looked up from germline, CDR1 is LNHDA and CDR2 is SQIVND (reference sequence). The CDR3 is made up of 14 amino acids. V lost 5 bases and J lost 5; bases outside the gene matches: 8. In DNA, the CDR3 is TGTGCCAGTAGTGTGCGACAGGGTGAATATGGCTACACCTTC. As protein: CASSVRQGEYGYTF.

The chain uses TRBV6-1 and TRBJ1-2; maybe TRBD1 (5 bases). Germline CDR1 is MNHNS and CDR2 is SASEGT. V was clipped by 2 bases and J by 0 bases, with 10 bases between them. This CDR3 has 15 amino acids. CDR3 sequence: CASSEQGPPNYGYTF. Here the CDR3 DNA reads TGTGCCAGCAGTGAACAGGGTCCCCCTAACTATGGCTACACCTTC.

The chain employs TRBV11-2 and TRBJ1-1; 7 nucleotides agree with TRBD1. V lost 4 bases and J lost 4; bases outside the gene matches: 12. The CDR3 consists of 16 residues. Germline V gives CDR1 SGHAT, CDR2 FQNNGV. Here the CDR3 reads CASSYPRQGSGTEAFF. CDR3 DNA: TGTGCCAGCAGCTACCCCCGACAGGGTTCGGGCACTGAAGCTTTCTTT. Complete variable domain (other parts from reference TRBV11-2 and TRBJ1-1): EAGVAQSPRYKIIEKRQSVAFWCNPISGHATLYWYQQILGQGPKLLIQFQNNGVVDDSQLPKDRFSAERLKGVDSTLKIQPAKLEDSAVYLCASSYPRQGSGTEAFFGQGTRLTVV.

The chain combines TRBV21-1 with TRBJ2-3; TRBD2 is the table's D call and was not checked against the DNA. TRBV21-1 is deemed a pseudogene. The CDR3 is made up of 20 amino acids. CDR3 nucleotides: TGTGCCAGCAGCAAATGTGCTCGGCGGACTAGCGGGGGCCGGGGAGATACGCAGTATTTT. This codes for CASSKCARRTSGGRGDTQYF.

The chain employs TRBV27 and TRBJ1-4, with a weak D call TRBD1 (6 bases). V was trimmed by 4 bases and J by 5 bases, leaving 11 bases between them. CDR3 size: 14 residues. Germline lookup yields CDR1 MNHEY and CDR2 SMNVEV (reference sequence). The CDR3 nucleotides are TGTGCCAGCAGTTCAGGGGTTACGAATGAAAAACTGTTTTTT. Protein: CASSSGVTNEKLFF.

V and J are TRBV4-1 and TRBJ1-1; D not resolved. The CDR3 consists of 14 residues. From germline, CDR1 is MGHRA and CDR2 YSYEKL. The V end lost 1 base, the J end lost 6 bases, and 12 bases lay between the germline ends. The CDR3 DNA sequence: TGCGCCAGCAGCCAAGCCCTTGGGAGGTCTGAAGCTTTCTTT. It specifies CASSQALGRSEAFF.

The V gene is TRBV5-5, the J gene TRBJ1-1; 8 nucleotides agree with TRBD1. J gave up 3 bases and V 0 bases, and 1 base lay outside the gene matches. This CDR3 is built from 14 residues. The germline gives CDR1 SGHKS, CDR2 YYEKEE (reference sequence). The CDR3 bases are TGTGCCAGCAGCTTGGAACAGGGGGACACTGAAGCTTTCTTT. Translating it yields CASSLEQGDTEAFF.

Written as DNA, the CDR3 is TGTGCCATCAGTGAGTCCGACTCTACCTTGGATACGCAGTATTTT. It yields the protein CAISESDSTLDTQYF. The rearrangement uses TRBV10-3 and TRBJ2-3; D ambiguous. The germline V and J ends were trimmed by 0 bases and 6 bases, with 13 bases remaining between them. There are 15 residues in the CDR3. CDR1 is ENHRY, CDR2 SYGVKD, per germline.